The present TCR beta chain was sequenced within a study of lymphopenia after photon versus proton radiotherapy. Sequenced by immunoSEQ multiplex PCR; TCRdb stores in-frame clones only, minus some. The sample consists of about 12,000 clones, about 88% of them appearing once. Trimming removed 3 bases from V and 2 bases from J, with 19 bases in between. The germline gives CDR1 LNHNV, CDR2 YYDKDF (reference sequence). The CDR3 totals 17 residues. Study observations and caveats: Post-nadir TCR diversity decline inversely tracked overall survival among those who died. Post-nadir diversity loss with photons came from oligoclonal expansion, particularly CD8+ Temra cells. Only patients who died were analyzed for survival; proton advantage is unproven.

In its sample, this clone was seen once. Its antigen is unknown. The J gene is TRBJ2-5, the V gene TRBV15; a weak D match, TRBD1 (7 bases). The TCR sequence derives from a man between 60 and 75 years old with pancreatic cancer. Sequencing used peripheral blood, obtained from a patient treated with photon-based radiotherapy. The DNA for the CDR3 is TGTGCCACCAGCAGGACACTGACAGGGACTGGGCAAGAGACCCAGTACTTC. This codes for CATSRTLTGTGQETQYF.